These 11 T cell receptor beta chains share one sample of origin, sequenced in a study of cytomegalovirus exposure and HLA in healthy donors. 60 Vbeta and 13 Jbeta primers were used in PCR. Here immunoSEQ multiplex PCR was the method, and the copy in TCRdb shows in-frame clones only, minus some. Of 90,000 to 120,000 clones listed, roughly 87% were seen once; the top ten hold about 2.5%. Sequencing input: PBMCs. These receptors all come from a man under 40 in good health and CMV-seropositive.

The V call is TRBV4-1, the J call TRBJ1-5; D is ambiguous. V lost 0 bases and J 7 bases, leaving 10 bases between the germline ends. The CDR3 has 14 amino acids. Germline V gene sequence: CDR1 MGHRA, CDR2 YSYEKL. For the CDR3, the DNA is TGCGCCAGCAGCCAAGAGCCTTCAAGCCAGCCCCAGCATTTT. Its translation is CASSQEPSSQPQHF.

This clone came up once. The chain carries TRBV6-5 and TRBJ1-1, with a tentative D call TRBD1 (5 bases). V lost 0 bases and J lost 0, with 8 bases in between. The CDR3 extends over 15 amino acids. CDR1 is MNHEY, CDR2 SVGAGI, per germline. The CDR3 loop reads CASSYSGHLNTEAFF. CDR3 sequence (DNA): TGTGCCAGCAGTTACTCGGGGCACTTGAACACTGAAGCTTTCTTT.

Notes on this clone: At one boundary the junction diverges from the germline segment, which might be a read error. The rearrangement links TRBV7-9 to TRBJ2-4; weak D call: TRBD2 (5 bases). This CDR3 spans 15 amino acids. Germline V gene data show CDR1 as SEHNR and CDR2 as FQNEAQ (reference sequence). The CDR3 DNA reads TGTGCCAGCAGCCCCCCCGGGGATGCCAAAAACAGTCAGTACTTC. This codes for CASSPPGDAKNSQYF.

The rearrangement joins TRBV5-1 to TRBJ2-7; 8 positions agree with TRBD2. Germline values: CDR1 SGHRS, CDR2 YFSETQ. V trimming: 1 base; J trimming: 0 bases; junction bases outside the gene matches: 6. The CDR3 is 16 residues long. CDR3 coding DNA: TGCGCCAGCAGCTTGATCGGCGGGGGGCCCTCCTACGAGCAGTACTTC. This translates into CASSLIGGGPSYEQYF.

This sequence joins TRBV5-8 and TRBJ1-3, with D perhaps matching TRBD1 (5 bases). The V end was cut by 0 bases, the J end by 0 bases, with 7 bases between. Germline-derived CDR1 and CDR2 are SGHTS and YDEGEE. The CDR3 is made up of 15 amino acids. The DNA of the CDR3 is TGTGCCAGCAGCTTGGGACAGAGCTCTGGAAACACCATATATTTT. It is translated as CASSLGQSSGNTIYF.

The rearrangement uses TRBV9 and TRBJ1-2; maybe TRBD1 (5 bases). Per the germline V gene, CDR1 is SGDLS and CDR2 is YYNGEE. The CDR3 consists of 15 residues. The V and J ends lost 0 bases and 6 bases respectively, with 15 bases between them. CDR3 protein: CASSVVRGAGHGYTF. CDR3 in DNA: TGTGCCAGCAGCGTAGTAAGGGGCGCAGGGCATGGCTACACCTTC.

Points on this clone: The sample carries other DNA sequences with the same CDR3. The chain is built from TRBV29-1 and TRBJ2-3; 9 bases align to TRBD1. The CDR3 runs 13 residues. CDR1 is SQVTM and CDR2 is ANQGSEA in the germline V gene. The J segment lost 6 bases and the V segment lost 3 bases, leaving 4 bases of the junction unmatched. CDR3 sequence (DNA): TGCAGCGTTGATGAACAGGGGGCCGATACGCAGTATTTT. Translated, it gives CSVDEQGADTQYF.

This chain's CDR3 is CASSLRWSTNEKLFF. The DNA for the CDR3 is TGCGCCAGCAGCCTGAGGTGGTCAACTAATGAAAAACTGTTTTTT. This chain connects TRBV4-1 to TRBJ1-4; D is unresolved. Trimming removed 4 bases from V and 0 bases from J, with 9 bases in between. CDR1 MGHRA and CDR2 YSYEKL come from the germline V gene. This CDR3 spans 15 amino acids.

In its sample, this clone was seen a few times. The V gene is TRBV6-1, the J gene TRBJ2-1, with 7 bases that match TRBD1. V was clipped by 3 bases and J by 4 bases; unmatched bases: 12. The CDR3 length is 17 residues. Germline CDR1 is MNHNS and CDR2 is SASEGT. This chain's CDR3 is CASSDLLSGTDYNEQFF. In nucleotides, the CDR3 is TGTGCCAGCAGTGACCTACTATCCGGGACAGATTACAATGAGCAGTTCTTC.

This chain links TRBV7-6 with TRBJ1-5, with TRBD1 matching 8 bases. The ends lost 0 bases at V and 2 bases at J; junction bases unmatched: 3. The CDR3 has 16 amino acids. From germline, CDR1 is SGHVS and CDR2 FNYEAQ. CDR3 nucleotide sequence: TGTGCCAGCAGCTTAGCGGACAGGGCTGGCAATCAGCCCCAGCATTTT. Amino acids: CASSLADRAGNQPQHF.

The chain couples TRBV7-8 to TRBJ2-3; 8 positions match TRBD2. The CDR3 consists of 15 residues. Germline CDR1 is SGHVS and CDR2 is FQNEAQ. Trimming cost V 7 bases and J 2 bases; bases outside gene matches: 8. As DNA, the CDR3 is TGTGCCAGCACGGGGGGGGTGGGTTACACAGATACGCAGTATTTT. It codes for CASTGGVGYTDTQYF.